The rows below give T cell receptor beta chains drawn from one sample of a study of blood T cells in healthy people across ages. TCRdb ran MiXCR on the 5' RACE reads and lists one entry per CDR3 protein. This sample yields some 1.4 million distinct CDR3 sequences, of which 42% are seen a single time; roughly 8.2% belongs to the top ten. Sequenced sample: blood. The receptors here all came from a woman between 18 and 30 years old in good health. Both conserved end residues are part of each CDR3. The D gene is left open where the match is weak. Some rows have no size entry. The others give once, few or many, or a class for an expanded clone.

j_call: TRBJ2-3
d_call: -
clone_size: many
v_call: TRBV7-9
cdr3_nt: TGTGCCAGCAGCTTAGGGACTATCACAGATACGCAGTATTTT
cdr3_aa: CASSLGTITDTQYF

j_call: TRBJ2-1
d_call: -
clone_size: few
v_call: TRBV29-1
cdr3_nt: TGCAGCGTTGCTCCCTCAGCGATATACAATGAGCAGTTCTTC
cdr3_aa: CSVAPSAIYNEQFF

j_call: TRBJ1-4
d_call: -
clone_size: few
v_call: TRBV29-1
cdr3_nt: TGCAGCGTGGTGGGTGAAAGTGAAAAACTGTTTTTT
cdr3_aa: CSVVGESEKLFF

j_call: TRBJ1-4
d_call: -
clone_size: -
v_call: TRBV7-2
cdr3_nt: TGTGCCAGCAGCTGGCCGGGGGGAGCTAATGAAAAACTGTTTTTT
cdr3_aa: CASSWPGGANEKLFF

j_call: TRBJ2-1
d_call: TRBD2
clone_size: few
v_call: TRBV20-1
cdr3_nt: TGCAGTCCTTGGACTAGCGAACACAATGAGCAGTTCTTC
cdr3_aa: CSPWTSEHNEQFF

j_call: TRBJ2-2
d_call: -
clone_size: few
v_call: TRBV10-3
cdr3_nt: TGTGCCATCAGAGACCGGGACATAACGGGGGAGCTGTTTTTT
cdr3_aa: CAIRDRDITGELFF

j_call: TRBJ1-1
d_call: TRBD1
clone_size: -
v_call: TRBV29-1
cdr3_nt: TGCAGCGTTACAGGGGAGGGCGGGAACACTGAAGCTTTCTTT
cdr3_aa: CSVTGEGGNTEAFF

j_call: TRBJ2-1
d_call: -
clone_size: few
v_call: TRBV2
cdr3_nt: TGTGCCCGGTCCGGGAGTGGGCAGTTCTTC
cdr3_aa: CARSGSGQFF

j_call: TRBJ1-2
d_call: TRBD1
clone_size: -
v_call: TRBV9
cdr3_nt: TGTGCCAGCAGCGTGGAGACAGGGGCGCACTATGGCTACACCTTC
cdr3_aa: CASSVETGAHYGYTF

j_call: TRBJ1-4
d_call: TRBD1
clone_size: -
v_call: TRBV12-3/TRBV12-4
cdr3_nt: TGTGCCAGCAGTAACCGACAGGGGACTAATGAAAAACTGTTTTTT
cdr3_aa: CASSNRQGTNEKLFF

j_call: TRBJ1-2
d_call: TRBD1
clone_size: -
v_call: TRBV24-1
cdr3_nt: TGTGCCACCAGTGACGGGACAGCCACTAACTATGGCTACACCTTC
cdr3_aa: CATSDGTATNYGYTF

j_call: TRBJ1-2
d_call: TRBD1
clone_size: many
v_call: TRBV5-1
cdr3_nt: TGTGCCAGCAGCTTAGCCCAGGGGGCAGGTGGCTACACCTTC
cdr3_aa: CASSLAQGAGGYTF

j_call: TRBJ1-1
d_call: -
clone_size: -
v_call: TRBV7-9
cdr3_nt: TGTGCCAGCAGCTTAGAGGCACGGGGCGCTGAAGCTTTCTTT
cdr3_aa: CASSLEARGAEAFF

j_call: TRBJ1-1
d_call: TRBD1
clone_size: -
v_call: TRBV5-1
cdr3_nt: TGCGCCAGCAGCTTGGAACCCACAGGGGGTCTTGGGACTGAAGCTTTCTTT
cdr3_aa: CASSLEPTGGLGTEAFF

j_call: TRBJ2-2
d_call: TRBD2
clone_size: -
v_call: TRBV6-6
cdr3_nt: TGTGCCAGCAGTTACTTCGGCTTAGCGGGAGGGGGCGGGGAGCTGTTTTTT
cdr3_aa: CASSYFGLAGGGGELFF

j_call: TRBJ2-7
d_call: -
clone_size: once
v_call: TRBV2
cdr3_nt: TGTGCCAGCAGACGGGACTCCGTATTCGTCGAGCAGTACTTC
cdr3_aa: CASRRDSVFVEQYF

j_call: TRBJ2-1
d_call: -
clone_size: few
v_call: TRBV7-7
cdr3_nt: TGTGCCAGCAGCCATCGGGTCTCCAATGAGCAGTTCTTC
cdr3_aa: CASSHRVSNEQFF

j_call: TRBJ1-5
d_call: -
clone_size: -
v_call: TRBV12-3/TRBV12-4
cdr3_nt: TGTGCCAGCAGTTTAGAGCAGGGTACGTGTCAGCCCCAGCATTTT
cdr3_aa: CASSLEQGTCQPQHF

j_call: TRBJ1-4
d_call: -
clone_size: few
v_call: TRBV5-1
cdr3_nt: TGCGCCAGCAGCTCCACGGGGGGACCCTCTGAAAAACTGTTTTTT
cdr3_aa: CASSSTGGPSEKLFF

j_call: TRBJ2-3
d_call: -
clone_size: -
v_call: TRBV24-1
cdr3_nt: TGTGCCACCAGTGACAATGGGAAAGCGCAGTATTTT
cdr3_aa: CATSDNGKAQYF

j_call: TRBJ2-7
d_call: TRBD1
clone_size: many
v_call: TRBV10-3
cdr3_nt: TGTGCCATCAGTGCTTCATATTCCGGGACAGGGTCCTACGAGCAGTACTTC
cdr3_aa: CAISASYSGTGSYEQYF

j_call: TRBJ1-2
d_call: -
clone_size: few
v_call: TRBV6-2/TRBV6-3
cdr3_nt: TGTGCCAGCAGTCCCCTAGACAGGTCCGGCTATGGCTACACCTTC
cdr3_aa: CASSPLDRSGYGYTF

j_call: TRBJ2-5
d_call: -
clone_size: -
v_call: TRBV6-6
cdr3_nt: TGTGCCAGCAGTTACTCGGTAGGGTTGGCGGAGACCCAGTACTTC
cdr3_aa: CASSYSVGLAETQYF

j_call: TRBJ2-5
d_call: -
clone_size: -
v_call: TRBV29-1
cdr3_nt: TGCAGCGTCGAAGGAAGAGTCCCCAATGAGCAGTACTTC
cdr3_aa: CSVEGRVPNEQYF

j_call: TRBJ2-1
d_call: TRBD2
clone_size: -
v_call: TRBV3-1
cdr3_nt: TGTGCCAGCACCACCGGGGGGGCCTTTGAGCAGTTCTTC
cdr3_aa: CASTTGGAFEQFF

j_call: TRBJ1-1
d_call: TRBD1
clone_size: -
v_call: TRBV19
cdr3_nt: TGTGCCAGTAACCAGAAACCGGGACAGTTGAACACTGAAGCTTTCTTT
cdr3_aa: CASNQKPGQLNTEAFF

j_call: TRBJ1-1
d_call: TRBD1
clone_size: once
v_call: TRBV28
cdr3_nt: TGTGCCAGCCATCGAGTCGGACAGGGAAAAACTGAAGCTTTCTTT
cdr3_aa: CASHRVGQGKTEAFF

j_call: TRBJ2-6
d_call: -
clone_size: -
v_call: TRBV7-9
cdr3_nt: TGTGCCAGCAGCCCCAAAGAGATCTACGGGGCGGCCGGGGCCAACGTCCTGACTTTC
cdr3_aa: CASSPKEIYGAAGANVLTF

j_call: TRBJ1-2
d_call: -
clone_size: -
v_call: TRBV19
cdr3_nt: TGTGCCACAACCCGTGGGGGCTATGGCTACACCTTC
cdr3_aa: CATTRGGYGYTF

j_call: TRBJ2-1
d_call: -
clone_size: many
v_call: TRBV29-1
cdr3_nt: TGCAGCGCCCGACTAGGGACGGATGAGCAGTTCTTC
cdr3_aa: CSARLGTDEQFF

j_call: TRBJ2-3
d_call: -
clone_size: once
v_call: TRBV11-3
cdr3_nt: TGTGCCAGCAGCCGTGGGGACGGCCGCACAGATACGCAGTATTTT
cdr3_aa: CASSRGDGRTDTQYF

j_call: TRBJ1-2
d_call: TRBD1
clone_size: -
v_call: TRBV3-1
cdr3_nt: TGTGCCAGCAGCCTCCAACAGGGGAGTGGAGGCTACACCTTC
cdr3_aa: CASSLQQGSGGYTF

j_call: TRBJ2-3
d_call: -
clone_size: few
v_call: TRBV3-1
cdr3_nt: TGTGCCAGCAGCCCACCCGTAGGGGGGGGCCGGGCAGATACGCAGTATTTT
cdr3_aa: CASSPPVGGGRADTQYF

j_call: TRBJ2-3
d_call: -
clone_size: -
v_call: TRBV6-1
cdr3_nt: TGTGCCAGCAGGCCAATTTCGGGAGCCCCTTCGCCCACAGATACGCAGTATTTT
cdr3_aa: CASRPISGAPSPTDTQYF

j_call: TRBJ1-2
d_call: -
clone_size: few
v_call: TRBV6-6
cdr3_nt: TGTGCCAGCAGCCTGACCGTGGGTGGCTACACCTTC
cdr3_aa: CASSLTVGGYTF

j_call: TRBJ2-7
d_call: -
clone_size: many
v_call: TRBV7-2
cdr3_nt: TGTGCCAGCAGCTTAGAAGGCAGAACCTACGAGCAGTACTTC
cdr3_aa: CASSLEGRTYEQYF

j_call: TRBJ1-2
d_call: TRBD1
clone_size: few
v_call: TRBV4-1
cdr3_nt: TGCGCCAGCAGCCAGATCGGACAGGGAGGTTTCGGCTACACCTTC
cdr3_aa: CASSQIGQGGFGYTF

j_call: TRBJ2-7
d_call: -
clone_size: few
v_call: TRBV5-1
cdr3_nt: TGCGCCAGCAGACTTCTAGAAGGGGGAGCGACGGACGAGCAGTACTTC
cdr3_aa: CASRLLEGGATDEQYF

j_call: TRBJ2-7
d_call: TRBD2
clone_size: few
v_call: TRBV4-1
cdr3_nt: TGCGCCAGCGGCTCTCCGGGACTAGCGGAAGAGCAGTACTTC
cdr3_aa: CASGSPGLAEEQYF

j_call: TRBJ2-7
d_call: TRBD2
clone_size: few
v_call: TRBV7-2
cdr3_nt: TGTGCCAGCAGCCGGACTAGCGCTGAAGAGCAGTACTTC
cdr3_aa: CASSRTSAEEQYF

j_call: TRBJ2-1
d_call: -
clone_size: -
v_call: TRBV9
cdr3_nt: TGTGCCAGCAGCGTAATGGGGGCCAATGAGCAGTTCTTC
cdr3_aa: CASSVMGANEQFF